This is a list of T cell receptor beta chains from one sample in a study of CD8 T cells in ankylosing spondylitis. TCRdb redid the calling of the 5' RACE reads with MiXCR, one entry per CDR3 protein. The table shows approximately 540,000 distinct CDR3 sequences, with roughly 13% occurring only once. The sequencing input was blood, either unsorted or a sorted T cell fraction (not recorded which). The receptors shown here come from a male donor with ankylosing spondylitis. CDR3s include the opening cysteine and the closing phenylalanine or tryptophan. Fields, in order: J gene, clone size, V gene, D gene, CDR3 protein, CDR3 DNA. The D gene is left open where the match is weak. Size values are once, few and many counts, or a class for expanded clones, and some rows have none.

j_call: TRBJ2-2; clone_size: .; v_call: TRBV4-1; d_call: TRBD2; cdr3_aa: CASSRGLAGVGELFF; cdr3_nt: TGCGCCAGCAGCCGGGGACTAGCGGGAGTCGGGGAGCTGTTTTTT
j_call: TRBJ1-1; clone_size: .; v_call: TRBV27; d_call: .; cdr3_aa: CASSYSGTRMNTEAFF; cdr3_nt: TGTGCCAGCAGTTACTCCGGGACAAGGATGAACACTGAAGCTTTCTTT
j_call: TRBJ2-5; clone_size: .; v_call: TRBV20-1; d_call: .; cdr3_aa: CSARDDETQYF; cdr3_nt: TGCAGTGCTAGAGATGATGAGACCCAGTACTTC
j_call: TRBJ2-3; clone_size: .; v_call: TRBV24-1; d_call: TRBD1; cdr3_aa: CATSDPPTGALTDTQYF; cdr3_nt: TGTGCCACCAGTGATCCCCCGACAGGGGCTCTCACAGATACGCAGTATTTT
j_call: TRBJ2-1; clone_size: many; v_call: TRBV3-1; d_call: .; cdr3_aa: CASSQEYGGFEQFF; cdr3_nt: TGTGCCAGCAGCCAAGAGTATGGAGGGTTTGAGCAGTTCTTC
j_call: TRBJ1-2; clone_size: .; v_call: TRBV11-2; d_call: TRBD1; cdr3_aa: CASSRDSLWDGYTF; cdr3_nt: TGTGCCAGCAGCCGGGACAGCCTGTGGGATGGCTACACCTTC
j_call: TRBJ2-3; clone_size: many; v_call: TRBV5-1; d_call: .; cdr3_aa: CASSLGTLSTDTQYF; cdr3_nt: TGCGCCAGCAGCTTGGGGACACTGAGTACAGATACGCAGTATTTT
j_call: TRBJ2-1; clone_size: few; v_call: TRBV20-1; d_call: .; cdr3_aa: CSASLNPLDEQFF; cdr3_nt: TGCAGTGCTAGCCTTAACCCCCTCGATGAGCAGTTCTTC
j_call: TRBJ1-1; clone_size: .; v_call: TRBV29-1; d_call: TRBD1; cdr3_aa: CSVEGYRGNTEAFF; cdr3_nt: TGCAGCGTTGAAGGTTACAGGGGGAACACTGAAGCTTTCTTT
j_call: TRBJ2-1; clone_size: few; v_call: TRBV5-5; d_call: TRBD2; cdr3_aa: CASSSPPTSGRAHDEQFF; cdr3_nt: TGTGCCAGCAGCTCCCCCCCGACTAGCGGGAGGGCCCACGATGAGCAGTTCTTC
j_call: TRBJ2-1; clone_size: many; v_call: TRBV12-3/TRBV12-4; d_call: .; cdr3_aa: CASSSRDSSYNEQFF; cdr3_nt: TGTGCCAGCAGTTCCCGGGACTCCTCCTACAATGAGCAGTTCTTC
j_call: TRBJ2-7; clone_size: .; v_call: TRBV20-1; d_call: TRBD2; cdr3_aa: CSARPGLAGLYEQYF; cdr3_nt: TGCAGTGCTAGGCCGGGACTAGCGGGTCTTTACGAGCAGTACTTC
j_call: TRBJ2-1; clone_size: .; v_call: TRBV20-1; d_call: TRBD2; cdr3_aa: CSARGLAGASNEQFF; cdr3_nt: TGCAGTGCTAGAGGACTAGCGGGAGCTTCGAATGAGCAGTTCTTC
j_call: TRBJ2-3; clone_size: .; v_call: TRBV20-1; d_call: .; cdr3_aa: CSGVALDTQYF; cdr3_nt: TGCAGTGGGGTAGCGTTAGATACGCAGTATTTT
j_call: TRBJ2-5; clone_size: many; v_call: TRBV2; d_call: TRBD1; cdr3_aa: CASQGAGETQYF; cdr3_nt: TGTGCCAGCCAGGGGGCCGGGGAGACCCAGTACTTC
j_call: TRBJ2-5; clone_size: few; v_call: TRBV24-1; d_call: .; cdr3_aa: CATSDTGWGVQETQYF; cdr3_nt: TGTGCCACCAGTGATACCGGGTGGGGGGTACAAGAGACCCAGTACTTC
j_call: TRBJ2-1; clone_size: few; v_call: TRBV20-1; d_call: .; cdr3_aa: CSATTAIVYNEQFF; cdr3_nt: TGCAGTGCTACCACAGCTATCGTCTACAATGAGCAGTTCTTC
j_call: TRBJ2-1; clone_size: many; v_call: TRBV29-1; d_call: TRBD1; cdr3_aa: CSVEAGGNEQFF; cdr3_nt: TGCAGCGTTGAAGCAGGGGGCAATGAGCAGTTCTTC
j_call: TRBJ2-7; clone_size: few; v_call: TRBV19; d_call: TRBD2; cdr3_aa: CASSVREGFSYEQYF; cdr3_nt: TGTGCCAGTAGTGTGCGGGAGGGATTCTCCTACGAGCAGTACTTC
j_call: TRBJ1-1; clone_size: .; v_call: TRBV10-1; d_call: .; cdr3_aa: CASSEVGMGTEAFF; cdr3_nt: TGCGCCAGCAGTGAGGTGGGGATGGGCACTGAAGCTTTCTTT
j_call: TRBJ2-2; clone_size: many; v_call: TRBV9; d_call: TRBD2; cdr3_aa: CASSVARLAANTGELFF; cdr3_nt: TGTGCCAGCAGCGTAGCGAGACTAGCGGCGAACACCGGGGAGCTGTTTTTT
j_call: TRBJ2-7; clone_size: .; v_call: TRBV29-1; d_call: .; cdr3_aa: CSAGLGPHEQYF; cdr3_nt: TGCAGCGCAGGGTTAGGGCCCCACGAGCAGTACTTC
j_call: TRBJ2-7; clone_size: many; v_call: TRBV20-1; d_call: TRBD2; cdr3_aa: CSASGLADYEQYF; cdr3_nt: TGCAGTGCAAGCGGCCTAGCGGACTACGAGCAGTACTTC
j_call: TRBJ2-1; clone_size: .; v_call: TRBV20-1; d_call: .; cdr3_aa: CSAGTPSYNEQFF; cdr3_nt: TGCAGTGCTGGGACTCCCTCCTACAATGAGCAGTTCTTC
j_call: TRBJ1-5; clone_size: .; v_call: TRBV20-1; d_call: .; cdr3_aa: CSARSILSNQPQHF; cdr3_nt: TGCAGTGCTCGGTCAATCCTTAGCAATCAGCCCCAGCATTTT
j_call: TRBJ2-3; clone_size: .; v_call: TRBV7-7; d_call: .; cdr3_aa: CASSSLITDTQYF; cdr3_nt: TGTGCCAGCAGCTCTCTTATCACAGATACGCAGTATTTT
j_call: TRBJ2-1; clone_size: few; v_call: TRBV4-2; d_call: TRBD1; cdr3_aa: CASSARDRGSYNEQFF; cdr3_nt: TGTGCCAGCAGCGCCCGGGACAGGGGGTCCTACAATGAGCAGTTCTTC
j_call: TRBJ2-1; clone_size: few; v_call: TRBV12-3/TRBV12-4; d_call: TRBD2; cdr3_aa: CASSPPGKSGSGYNEQFF; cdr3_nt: TGTGCCAGCAGCCCACCTGGGAAGAGCGGGAGTGGGTACAATGAGCAGTTCTTC
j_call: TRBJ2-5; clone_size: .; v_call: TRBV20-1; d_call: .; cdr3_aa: CSARISGNQETQYF; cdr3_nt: TGCAGTGCTAGAATTAGCGGAAACCAAGAGACCCAGTACTTC
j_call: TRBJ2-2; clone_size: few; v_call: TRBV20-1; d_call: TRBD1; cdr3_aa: CSARLQQGSGGELFF; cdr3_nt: TGCAGTGCTAGACTACAACAGGGGAGTGGCGGGGAGCTGTTTTTT
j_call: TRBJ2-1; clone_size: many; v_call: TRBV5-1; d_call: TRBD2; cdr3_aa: CASSLGDAGDNEQFF; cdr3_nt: TGCGCCAGCAGCCTCGGTGACGCGGGAGATAATGAGCAGTTCTTC
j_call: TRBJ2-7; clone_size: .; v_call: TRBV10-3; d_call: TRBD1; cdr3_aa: CAISEPGQGDRITYEQYF; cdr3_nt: TGTGCCATCAGTGAGCCGGGACAGGGTGATAGAATCACCTACGAGCAGTACTTC
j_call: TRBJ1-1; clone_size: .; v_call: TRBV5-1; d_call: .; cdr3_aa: CSSSLAGAGTEAFF; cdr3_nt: TGTTCCAGCAGCTTGGCCGGGGCGGGCACTGAAGCTTTCTTT
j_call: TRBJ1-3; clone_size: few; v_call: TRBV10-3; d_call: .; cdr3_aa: CAISDWGLITGNTIYF; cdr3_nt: TGTGCCATCAGTGATTGGGGTCTAATTACCGGAAACACCATATATTTT
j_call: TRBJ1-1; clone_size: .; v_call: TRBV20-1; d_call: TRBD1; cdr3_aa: CSARKGAHDVVMNTEAFF; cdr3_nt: TGCAGTGCTAGAAAGGGGGCGCATGACGTGGTCATGAACACTGAAGCTTTCTTT
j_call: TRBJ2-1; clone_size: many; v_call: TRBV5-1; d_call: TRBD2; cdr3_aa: CASSTLAGGKNNEQFF; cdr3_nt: TGCGCCAGCAGCACATTAGCGGGAGGGAAGAACAATGAGCAGTTCTTC
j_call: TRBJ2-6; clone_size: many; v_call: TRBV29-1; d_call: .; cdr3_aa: CSVGQANSGANVLTF; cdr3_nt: TGCAGCGTTGGTCAGGCAAACTCTGGGGCCAACGTCCTGACTTTC
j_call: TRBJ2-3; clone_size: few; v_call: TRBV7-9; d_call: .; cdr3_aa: CASVSARTSSTDTQYF; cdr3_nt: TGTGCCAGCGTTTCAGCCCGGACTTCTAGCACAGATACGCAGTATTTT
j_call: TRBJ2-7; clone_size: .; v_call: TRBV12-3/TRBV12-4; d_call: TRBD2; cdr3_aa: CASSFMTSVPEQYF; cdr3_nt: TGTGCCAGCAGTTTTATGACTAGCGTCCCCGAGCAGTACTTC
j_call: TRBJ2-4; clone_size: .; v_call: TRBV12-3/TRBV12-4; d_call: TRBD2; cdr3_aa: CASSLAAGAGNIQYF; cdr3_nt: TGTGCCAGCAGTTTAGCTGCGGGAGCAGGAAACATTCAGTACTTC
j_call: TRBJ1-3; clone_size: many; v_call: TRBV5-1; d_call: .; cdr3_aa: CASSFSGTGNTIYF; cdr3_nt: TGCGCCAGCAGCTTTTCAGGGACTGGAAACACCATATATTTT
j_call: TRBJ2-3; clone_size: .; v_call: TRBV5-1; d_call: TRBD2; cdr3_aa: CASSLAGLAMDTDTQYF; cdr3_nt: TGCGCCAGCAGCTTGGCGGGACTAGCCATGGACACAGATACGCAGTATTTT
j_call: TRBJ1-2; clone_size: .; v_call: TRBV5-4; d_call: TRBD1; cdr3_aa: CASSWTGDYGYTF; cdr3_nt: TGTGCCAGCAGCTGGACAGGGGACTATGGCTACACCTTC
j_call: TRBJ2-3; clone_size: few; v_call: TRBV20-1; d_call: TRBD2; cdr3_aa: CSAATEPGGDTQYF; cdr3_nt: TGCAGTGCCGCGACAGAGCCGGGGGGAGATACGCAGTATTTT
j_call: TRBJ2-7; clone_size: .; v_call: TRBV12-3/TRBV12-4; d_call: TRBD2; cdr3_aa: CASSRDYSYEQYF; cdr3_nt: TGTGCCAGCAGTAGGGACTATTCATACGAGCAGTACTTC
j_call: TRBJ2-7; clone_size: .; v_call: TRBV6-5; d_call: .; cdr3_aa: CASSYSRRREVSYEQYF; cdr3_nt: TGTGCCAGCAGTTACTCCCGTCGGAGGGAGGTCTCCTACGAGCAGTACTTC
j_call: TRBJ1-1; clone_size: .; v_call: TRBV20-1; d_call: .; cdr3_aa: CSARGLGWNTEAFF; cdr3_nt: TGCAGTGCTAGAGGACTTGGGTGGAACACTGAAGCTTTCTTT
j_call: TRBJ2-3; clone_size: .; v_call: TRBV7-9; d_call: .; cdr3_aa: CASSWLPGWADTQYF; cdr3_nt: TGTGCCAGCAGCTGGCTGCCAGGGTGGGCGGATACGCAGTATTTT
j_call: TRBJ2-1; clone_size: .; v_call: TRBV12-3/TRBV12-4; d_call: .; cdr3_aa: CASSLRDHLYNEQFF; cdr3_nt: TGTGCCAGCAGTCTCCGGGACCACCTATACAATGAGCAGTTCTTC
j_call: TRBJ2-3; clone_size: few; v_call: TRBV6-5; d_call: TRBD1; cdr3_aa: CASSYYRGADTQYF; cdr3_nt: TGTGCCAGCAGTTACTACAGGGGCGCAGATACGCAGTATTTT
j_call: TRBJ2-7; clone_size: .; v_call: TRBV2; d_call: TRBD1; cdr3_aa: CARGQGTYSYEQYF; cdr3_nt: TGTGCCAGGGGACAGGGGACTTACTCCTACGAGCAGTACTTC
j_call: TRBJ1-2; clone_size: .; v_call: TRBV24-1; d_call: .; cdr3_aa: CATSDSTQGKQGGYTF; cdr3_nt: TGTGCCACCAGTGATTCGACTCAGGGGAAGCAGGGTGGCTACACCTTC
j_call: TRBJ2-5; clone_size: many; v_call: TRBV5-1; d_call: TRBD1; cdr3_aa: CASSWGTEQETQYF; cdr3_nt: TGCGCCAGCAGCTGGGGGACAGAACAAGAGACCCAGTACTTC
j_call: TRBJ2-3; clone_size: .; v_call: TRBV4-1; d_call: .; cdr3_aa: CASSLRGESLRTDTQYF; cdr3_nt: TGCGCCAGCAGCCTCCGCGGAGAGTCGTTGAGGACAGATACGCAGTATTTT
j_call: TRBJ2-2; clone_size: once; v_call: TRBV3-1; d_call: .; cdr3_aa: CASSQGLMNTGELFF; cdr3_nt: TGTGCCAGCAGCCAAGGGCTTATGAACACCGGGGAGCTGTTTTTT
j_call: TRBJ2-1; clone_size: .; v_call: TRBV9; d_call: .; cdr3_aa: CASSVDPNNEQFF; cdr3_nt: TGTGCCAGCAGCGTAGATCCAAACAATGAGCAGTTCTTC
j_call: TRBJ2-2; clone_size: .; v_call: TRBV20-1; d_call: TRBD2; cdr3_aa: CSAKGRAGINTGELFF; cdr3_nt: TGCAGTGCTAAGGGAAGAGCGGGAATAAACACCGGGGAGCTGTTTTTT
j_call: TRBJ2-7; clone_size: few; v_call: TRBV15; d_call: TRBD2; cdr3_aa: CATSRSGRRYEQYF; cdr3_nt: TGTGCCACCAGCCGTAGCGGGAGGAGATACGAGCAGTACTTC
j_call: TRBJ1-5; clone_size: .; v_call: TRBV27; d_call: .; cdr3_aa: CASGGVSARPQHF; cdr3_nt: TGTGCCAGCGGGGGTGTGTCAGCCAGGCCCCAGCATTTT